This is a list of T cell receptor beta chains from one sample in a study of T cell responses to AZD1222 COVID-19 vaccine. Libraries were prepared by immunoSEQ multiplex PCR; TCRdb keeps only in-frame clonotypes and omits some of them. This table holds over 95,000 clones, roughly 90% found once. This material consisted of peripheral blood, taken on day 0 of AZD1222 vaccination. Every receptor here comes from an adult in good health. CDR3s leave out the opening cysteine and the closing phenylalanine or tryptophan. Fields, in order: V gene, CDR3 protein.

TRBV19 ASSIDKETQY
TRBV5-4 ASSPEPGNTEAF
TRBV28 ASSPGQGTIQY
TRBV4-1 ASSQEPGAYEQY
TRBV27 ASSPDRPGNTIY
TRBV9 ASSLETGRDEQY
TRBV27 ASSPFLGPTYEQY
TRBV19 ASSSRTGGGNEKLF
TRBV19 ASSNGDSSYEQY
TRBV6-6 ASSYWRGGGGYT
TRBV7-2 ASSLVGSYGYT
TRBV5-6 ASSLVGQKVYEQY
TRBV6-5 ASSYSRAYNEQF
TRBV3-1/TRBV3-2 ASSGRDGNEKLF
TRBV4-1 ASSQTGTSGGAYEQY
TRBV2 ASSEFAGSEKLF
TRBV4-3 ASSQGQGYEQF
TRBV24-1 ATRQGAGDTQY
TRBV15 ATSRGRALDTDTQY
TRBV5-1 ASSLVSGAGEQY
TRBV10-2 ASSESLETQY
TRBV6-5 ASSYSSRGSNSPLH
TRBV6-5 ASSYSWGETQY
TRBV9 ASSVGQGIDTIY
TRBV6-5 ASSPDRVYGYT
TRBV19 ASSIDLSGANVLT
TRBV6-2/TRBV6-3 ASSYGGRSNQPQH
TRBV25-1 ASSDPGDSPLH
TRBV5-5 ASSLDRAYGYT
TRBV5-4 ASSLGGLAGGISYNEQF
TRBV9 ASSAGTEAYEQY
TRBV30 AWSVRLTQETQY
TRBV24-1 ATKRGAGDTQY
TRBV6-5 ASSDLGLNYGYT
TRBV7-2 ASSQGQWNTEAF
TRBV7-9 ASSLPRRELSYEQY
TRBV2 ASSDLQGARSNYGYT
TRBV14 ASSQPSGSGRAF
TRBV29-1 SVADRDYGYT
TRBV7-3 ASSPRPGETQY
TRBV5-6 ASITSGGYEQY
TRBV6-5 ASSLQGAYYGYT
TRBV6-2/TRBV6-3 ASSYSTGSVNQPQH
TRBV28 ASSPPTGRRGLF
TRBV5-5 ASSRGSTGAVNIQY
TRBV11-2 ASSLVQTRNEQF
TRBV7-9 ASSPLAGASYEQY
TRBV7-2 ASSLDNRVNTGELF
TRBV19 ASSGLMNTEAF
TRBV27 ASSSGTANTEAF
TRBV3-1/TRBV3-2 ASSQRQPNEKLF
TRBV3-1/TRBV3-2 ASSLPNYSPLH
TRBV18 ASSPTGVPTTDTQY
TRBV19 ASKRAVDNQPQH
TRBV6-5 AAYAGLRTTEAF
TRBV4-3 ASSPGLAGGEQY
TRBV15 ATSRAPVQLNTEAF
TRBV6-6 ASMSSSGNTIY
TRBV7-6 ASSLANAGGLQY
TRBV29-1 SVGYRVGYEQY